The 27 T cell receptor beta chains presented below share a single source sample, sequenced in a study of blood T cell repertoires in COVID-19. Generated by immunoSEQ multiplex PCR, the TCRdb table keeps only in-frame clones and is missing some. The data contain about 350,000 clones, over 80% of them seen just once; the ten biggest clones take up 9.9%. The sample comprised peripheral blood. Receptors were obtained from a man in his thirties or forties with COVID-19, enrolled during active disease.

V and J are TRBV9 and TRBJ2-3, with D uncertain. The CDR3 totals 15 residues. The V end lost 0 bases, the J end lost 3 bases, and 11 bases lay between the germline ends. Looked up from germline, CDR1 is SGDLS and CDR2 is YYNGEE. The DNA of the CDR3 is TGTGCCAGCAGCGTAGCTGGAGTTCCGACAGATACGCAGTATTTT. Its protein is CASSVAGVPTDTQYF.

The rearrangement joins TRBV29-1 to TRBJ1-1; no clear D. CDR1 is SQVTM and CDR2 is ANQGSEA in the germline V gene. The V end lost 1 base, the J end lost 1 base, and 4 bases lay between the germline ends. The CDR3 totals 12 residues. As DNA, the CDR3 is TGCAGCGTTGAAGCCAGGAACACTGAAGCTTTCTTT. It is translated as CSVEARNTEAFF.

The V call is TRBV18, the J call TRBJ2-3; possible D gene TRBD2, 6 bases. Trimming shortened V by 1 base and J by 1 base, and 12 bases separated the two germline ends. Per the germline V gene, CDR1 is KGHSH and CDR2 is LQKENI. The CDR3 runs 16 residues. The CDR3 DNA reads as TGTGCCAGCTCACCACGGTACGGGGGTGGCACAGATACGCAGTATTTT. Translation gives CASSPRYGGGTDTQYF.

The chain joins TRBV7-3 to TRBJ2-7, with 8 bases identical to TRBD2. CDR1 SGHTA and CDR2 FQGTGA come from the germline V gene. CDR3 size: 15 residues. The J segment lost 0 bases and the V segment lost 5 bases, leaving 6 bases of the junction unmatched. CDR3 amino acids: CASSPGGPRSYEQYF. CDR3 coding DNA: TGTGCCAGCAGCCCGGGAGGGCCGCGCTCCTACGAGCAGTACTTC. Full variable domain (missing parts from reference TRBV7-3 and TRBJ2-7): GAGVSQTPSNKVTEKGKYVELRCDPISGHTALYWYRQSLGQGPEFLIYFQGTGAADDSGLPNDRFFAVRPEGSVSTLKIQRTERGDSAVYLCASSPGGPRSYEQYFGPGTRLTVT.

J is TRBJ2-7 and V is TRBV27; 16 positions match TRBD2. This CDR3 has 19 amino acids. After removal of 5 bases from V and 0 bases from J, the junction contained 10 bases not matched to a gene. Germline V gene sequence: CDR1 MNHEY, CDR2 SMNVEV (reference sequence). The CDR3 sequence is CASSETPGLAGGSSYEQYF. CDR3 bases: TGTGCCAGCAGTGAGACCCCGGGACTAGCGGGAGGGAGCTCCTACGAGCAGTACTTC.

This chain joins TRBV7-2 and TRBJ2-3; 11 nucleotides line up with TRBD2. V was clipped by 3 bases and J by 2 bases; unmatched bases: 4. This CDR3 is 16 amino acids long. In germline, CDR1 is SGHTA, CDR2 FQGNSA. The CDR3 loop is CASSLGLAALTDTQYF. The DNA of the CDR3 is TGTGCCAGCAGCTTGGGACTAGCGGCGCTCACAGATACGCAGTATTTT.

The chain couples TRBV24-1 to TRBJ2-1; TRBD2 matches at 8 bases. Germline CDR1 and CDR2: KGHDR and SFDVKD. The V gene end was trimmed by 4 bases and the J gene end by 6 bases; junction bases not matched to a gene: 4. This CDR3 has 14 residues. In DNA, the CDR3 is TGTGCCACCAGTGACCCCAGCGGGAGCAATGAGCAGTTCTTC. Translated: CATSDPSGSNEQFF.

The gene calls are TRBV2 and TRBJ2-2; 8 bases map to TRBD1. V lost 7 bases and J lost 4; bases outside the gene matches: 8. Per the germline V gene, CDR1 is SNHLY and CDR2 is FYNNEI. CDR3 length equals 15 residues. CDR3 residues: CASILQGAVTGELFF. CDR3 bases: TGTGCCAGCATTCTCCAGGGGGCAGTCACCGGGGAGCTGTTTTTT.

The genes are TRBV9 and TRBJ2-1; D is undetermined. CDR1 SGDLS and CDR2 YYNGEE come from the germline V gene. Trimming cost V 0 bases and J 9 bases, with 10 bases left between them. This CDR3 spans 13 amino acids. CDR3 sequence reads: CASSVDTRSEQFF. In DNA, the CDR3 is TGTGCCAGCAGCGTAGACACGAGGAGTGAGCAGTTCTTC.

The V and J genes are TRBV5-1 and TRBJ1-1; 7 positions match TRBD1. The junction had 7 bases not matched to a gene; V was cut back by 4 bases and J by 1 base. The CDR3 runs 15 residues. Per germline, CDR1 SGHRS and CDR2 YFSETQ. The CDR3 here is CASSPRTGTNTEAFF. The CDR3 DNA follows: TGCGCCAGCAGCCCAAGGACAGGAACGAACACTGAAGCTTTCTTT.

This chain joins TRBV9 and TRBJ1-1; 10 bases are shared with TRBD1. Looked up from germline, CDR1 is SGDLS and CDR2 is YYNGEE. The CDR3 runs to 16 residues. Losses at the gene ends were 4 bases for V and 2 bases for J; bases not matched to a gene: 8. CDR3 amino acids: CASSLRQGASNTEAFF. The DNA of the CDR3 is TGTGCCAGCAGCTTAAGACAGGGGGCAAGTAACACTGAAGCTTTCTTT.

The V gene is TRBV25-1, the J gene TRBJ1-1; 7 positions agree with TRBD1. V dropped 2 bases and J dropped 4; count of bases not matched to a gene: 4. Germline V gene sequence: CDR1 MGHDK, CDR2 SYGVNS. The CDR3 contains 14 residues. In DNA, the CDR3 is TGTGCCAGCAGTGAAGAGGGGGCCCTCACTGAAGCTTTCTTT. Residues: CASSEEGALTEAFF.

The CDR3 loop reads CASSFTSISSYEQYF. Written as DNA, the CDR3 is TGTGCCAGCAGTTTCACTAGCATATCCTCCTACGAGCAGTACTTC. This chain connects TRBV27 to TRBJ2-7, with D possibly matching TRBD2 (6 bases). In germline, CDR1 is MNHEY, CDR2 SMNVEV (reference sequence). The germline V and J ends were trimmed by 3 bases and 0 bases, with 12 bases remaining between them. The CDR3 length is 15 residues.

The V and J genes are TRBV7-2 and TRBJ2-1; 7 positions agree with TRBD2. The CDR3 consists of 14 residues. Germline CDR1 reads SGHTA; CDR2 reads FQGNSA. V lost 5 bases, J lost 4 bases, and 5 bases stayed unmatched. The CDR3 DNA sequence: TGTGCCAGCAGCCCTGGGGGGGGGTACAATGAGCAGTTCTTC. Translated: CASSPGGGYNEQFF.

V and J are TRBV5-1 and TRBJ2-2; 8 bases align to TRBD1. The trim removed 3 bases at V and 6 bases at J, leaving 4 bases unmatched. The germline gives CDR1 SGHRS, CDR2 YFSETQ. This CDR3 spans 14 amino acids. The chain's CDR3 is CASSWTGLAGELFF. The CDR3 bases are TGCGCCAGCAGCTGGACAGGGCTGGCCGGGGAGCTGTTTTTT.

J is TRBJ2-1 and V is TRBV27; maybe TRBD1 (6 bases). Trimming removed 2 bases at V and 8 bases at J, with 13 bases between. This CDR3 has 14 amino acids. Germline lookup yields CDR1 MNHEY and CDR2 SMNVEV (reference sequence). CDR3 sequence: CASSLGAQGYEQFF. CDR3 DNA sequence: TGTGCCAGCAGTTTAGGGGCACAGGGCTATGAGCAGTTCTTC.

The V call is TRBV29-1, the J call TRBJ2-3; D uncertain. This CDR3 comprises 13 residues. From germline, CDR1 is SQVTM and CDR2 ANQGSEA. The V end was cut by 4 bases, the J end by 3 bases, with 11 bases between. DNA for the CDR3: TGCAGCGTTGTATCAACGAGAACAGATACGCAGTATTTT. The encoded protein is CSVVSTRTDTQYF.

J is TRBJ1-5 and V is TRBV9, with a possible D match to TRBD1 (6 bases). The V gene's germline CDR1 is SGDLS and CDR2 YYNGEE. V shed 5 bases and J shed 0 bases, with 9 bases lying between them. The CDR3 has 14 amino acids. The CDR3 DNA reads as TGTGCCAGCAGTCGCAGGGGTAGCAATCAGCCCCAGCATTTT. Translation gives CASSRRGSNQPQHF. Complete variable domain (other parts from reference TRBV9 and TRBJ1-5): DSGVTQTPKHLITATGQRVTLRCSPRSGDLSVYWYQQSLDQGLQFLIQYYNGEERAKGNILERFSAQQFPDLHSELNLSSLELGDSALYFCASSRRGSNQPQHFGDGTRLSIL.

The V gene is TRBV18, the J gene TRBJ1-1; TRBD1 matches at 8 bases. CDR3 length: 13 residues. Per germline, CDR1 KGHSH and CDR2 LQKENI. With V trimmed by 3 bases and J by 7 bases, 4 bases remained unmatched. The CDR3 here is CASSPTGDNEAFF. In nucleotides, the CDR3 is TGTGCCAGCTCACCGACAGGGGACAATGAAGCTTTCTTT.

V gene TRBV27 combines with J gene TRBJ2-7; the D gene is possibly TRBD1 (6 bases). CDR3 length equals 13 residues. With 2 bases removed from V and 5 bases from J, the gap between germline ends came to 10 bases. Germline V gene data show CDR1 as MNHEY and CDR2 as SMNVEV (reference sequence). In DNA form, the CDR3 reads TGTGCCAGCAGTTTACGGGACATCCACGAGCAGTACTTC. Its protein is CASSLRDIHEQYF.

This clone was observed a handful of times. This sequence joins TRBV24-1 and TRBJ1-1; unclear D gene. The V gene's germline CDR1 is KGHDR and CDR2 SFDVKD. Trimming shortened V by 3 bases and J by 11 bases, and 15 bases separated the two germline ends. CDR3 length: 13 amino acids. The CDR3 spells CATSDPGLRAAFF. The CDR3 DNA reads TGTGCCACCAGTGATCCAGGACTCCGGGCTGCTTTCTTT.

V usage is TRBV6-1 and J usage is TRBJ2-7; 8 bases map to TRBD1. Germline V lookup: CDR1 MNHNS, CDR2 SASEGT. This CDR3 region has 15 residues. The V segment lost 1 base and the J segment 0 bases; nucleotides outside the gene matches: 2. In DNA form, the CDR3 reads TGTGCCAGCAGTGAAGGACAGGGGAGCTCCTACGAGCAGTACTTC. Amino acids: CASSEGQGSSYEQYF.

The chain combines TRBV9 with TRBJ2-3; TRBD2 matches at 9 bases. Trimming cost V 3 bases and J 2 bases; bases outside gene matches: 7. Per the germline V gene, CDR1 is SGDLS and CDR2 is YYNGEE. The CDR3 has 16 amino acids. This CDR3 is CASSALSGRVTDTQYF. The CDR3 DNA follows: TGTGCCAGCAGCGCCCTTAGCGGGAGAGTCACAGATACGCAGTATTTT.

The chain recombines TRBV6-1 with TRBJ2-2, with 9 bases that match TRBD1. The J segment lost 6 bases and the V segment lost 1 base, leaving 6 bases of the junction unmatched. The CDR3 runs 16 residues. Germline assignment: CDR1 MNHNS and CDR2 SASEGT. CDR3 region: CASSEDGTGLSGELFF. The CDR3 nucleotides read TGTGCCAGCAGTGAAGACGGGACAGGGTTGTCCGGGGAGCTGTTTTTT.

The chain's CDR3 is CASSQDGARGETQYF. CDR3 nucleotide sequence: TGCGCCAGCAGCCAAGATGGGGCTAGGGGGGAGACCCAGTACTTC. The chain uses TRBV4-1 and TRBJ2-5, with a possible D match to TRBD1 (6 bases). The CDR3 spans 15 residues. Germline V gives CDR1 MGHRA, CDR2 YSYEKL. Trimming removed 0 bases from V and 5 bases from J, with 13 bases in between.

V is TRBV15 and J is TRBJ1-1; no clear D. The germline CDR1 and CDR2 sequences are LNHNV and YYDKDF (reference sequence). The CDR3 covers 14 residues. Trimming took 0 bases from V and 5 from J, leaving 10 bases between them. The CDR3 DNA reads as TGTGCCACCAGCAGAGAAGGGTCGGGGACTGAAGCTTTCTTT. Residues: CATSREGSGTEAFF.

The chain couples TRBV12-3 or TRBV12-4 to TRBJ2-7, with 9 positions matching TRBD1. This CDR3 has 12 residues. J gave up 3 bases and V 8 bases, and 2 bases lay outside the gene matches. The CDR3 bases are TGTGCCAGCGGGGGACAGGGCTACGAGCAGTACTTC. Translated: CASGGQGYEQYF.